This is a list of T cell receptor beta chains from one sample in a study of T cells expressing NK-cell markers. TCRdb re-called the 5' RACE reads; every CDR3 protein appears as one record, without DNA. Reported are about 260,000 distinct CDR3 sequences; the ten largest clones contain 3.5% to 5%. The sequenced material came from blood T cells: a sorted CD56 or NKG2C T cell subset, CD4+ or CD8+ T cells, or bulk PBMC T cells (not recorded which). Receptors originate from a woman aged 18-70 years in good health. CDR3s include the opening cysteine and the closing phenylalanine or tryptophan. The order of the fields is CDR3 length, V gene, J gene, CDR3 protein.

CDR3 length: 14; V gene: TRBV20-1; J gene: TRBJ2-6; CDR3 protein: CSARGRAGANVLTF
CDR3 length: 17; V gene: TRBV5-1; J gene: TRBJ2-2; CDR3 protein: CASSLVFGGLQTGELFF
CDR3 length: 17; V gene: TRBV20-1; J gene: TRBJ2-7; CDR3 protein: CSARPKLQGSSPHEQYF
CDR3 length: 15; V gene: TRBV5-1; J gene: TRBJ2-3; CDR3 protein: CASRSHRDYTDTQYF
CDR3 length: 12; V gene: TRBV20-1; J gene: TRBJ1-1; CDR3 protein: CSASSRNTEAFF
CDR3 length: 12; V gene: TRBV20-1; J gene: TRBJ2-3; CDR3 protein: CSARESTDTQYF
CDR3 length: 15; V gene: TRBV15; J gene: TRBJ1-1; CDR3 protein: CATSRDITGGTEAFF
CDR3 length: 14; V gene: TRBV5-1; J gene: TRBJ1-1; CDR3 protein: CASGIGTGGTEAFF
CDR3 length: 17; V gene: TRBV11-1; J gene: TRBJ2-1; CDR3 protein: CASSNKRTTSSYNEQFF
CDR3 length: 13; V gene: TRBV28; J gene: TRBJ1-5; CDR3 protein: CASSSGSNQPQHF